The 28 T cell receptor beta chains reported below all come from one sample, sequenced in a study of cytomegalovirus exposure and HLA in healthy donors. Researchers ran the PCR with 60 Vbeta and 13 Jbeta primers. Produced via immunoSEQ multiplex PCR; TCRdb's table is partial and in-frame only. The sample has around 150,000 clones; about four fifths are singletons. The sequencing sample was made of PBMCs. The receptors here all came from a man aged 30 to 45 in good health.

This clone was seen a handful of times. The CDR3 sequence: CSASPGGSLYEQYF. CDR3 nucleotides: TGCAGCGCCTCCCCTGGCGGGAGCCTATACGAGCAGTACTTC. V gene TRBV29-1 combines with J gene TRBJ2-7; TRBD2 agrees at 7 bases. The CDR3 is made up of 14 amino acids. Germline CDR1 SQVTM, CDR2 ANQGSEA. V shed 7 bases, J shed 4 bases, and the junction held 13 bases outside the gene matches.

The gene calls are TRBV14 and TRBJ2-2; D ambiguous. The germline V gene encodes CDR1 SGHDN and CDR2 FVKESK. Trimming stripped 3 bases from V and 4 bases from J, with 15 bases between. This CDR3 is built from 16 residues. The CDR3 loop reads CASSQQKSIVTGELFF. In DNA form, the CDR3 reads TGTGCCAGCAGCCAGCAAAAATCGATAGTCACCGGGGAGCTGTTTTTT.

The chain is built from TRBV5-1 and TRBJ2-1; 7 nucleotides align to TRBD2. CDR3 length: 16 residues. The ends lost 6 bases at V and 4 bases at J; junction bases unmatched: 13. Per the germline V gene, CDR1 is SGHRS and CDR2 is YFSETQ. The CDR3 protein is CASMGLPLTVYNEQFF. The CDR3 DNA follows: TGCGCCAGCATGGGACTACCCCTAACCGTTTACAATGAGCAGTTCTTC.

The chain links TRBV7-3 to TRBJ2-2; the match to TRBD2 covers 14 bases. With V trimmed by 5 bases and J by 5 bases, 7 bases remained unmatched. Germline V CDR1 and CDR2: SGHTA, FQGTGA. This CDR3 is 17 amino acids long. DNA of the CDR3: TGTGCCAGCAGCCAGACTAGCGGGAGGGTCATGACCGGGGAGCTGTTTTTT. Translated: CASSQTSGRVMTGELFF. Based on the CDR3 plus reference TRBV7-3 and TRBJ2-2, the full variable domain is GAGVSQTPSNKVTEKGKYVELRCDPISGHTALYWYRQSLGQGPEFLIYFQGTGAADDSGLPNDRFFAVRPEGSVSTLKIQRTERGDSAVYLCASSQTSGRVMTGELFFGEGSRLTVL.

The chain is built from TRBV7-9 and TRBJ2-7; 7 bases fit TRBD1. After removal of 5 bases from V and 5 bases from J, the junction contained 6 bases not matched to a gene. This CDR3 has 13 residues. Germline V gene sequence: CDR1 SEHNR, CDR2 FQNEAQ (reference sequence). CDR3 nucleotide sequence: TGTGCCAGCAGCCTACGGACAGGAGACGAGCAGTACTTC. Translating gives CASSLRTGDEQYF.

The chain joins TRBV6-5 to TRBJ2-2; the D gene is possibly TRBD2 (6 bases). CDR3 length: 15 amino acids. The V end lost 4 bases, the J end lost 0 bases, and 9 bases lay between the germline ends. Germline V lookup: CDR1 MNHEY, CDR2 SVGAGI. The CDR3 loop reads CASSSLAANTGELFF. CDR3 DNA sequence: TGTGCCAGCAGTTCTTTAGCGGCGAACACCGGGGAGCTGTTTTTT.

The V call is TRBV11-3, the J call TRBJ2-1, with 14 bases fitting TRBD2. Germline CDR1 and CDR2: SGHNT and YENEEA. The CDR3 runs to 20 residues. V dropped 3 bases and J dropped 0; count of bases not matched to a gene: 10. The CDR3: CASSLGVGLAGASSYNEQFF. The CDR3 DNA reads as TGTGCCAGCAGCTTGGGGGTGGGACTAGCGGGAGCGAGCTCCTACAATGAGCAGTTCTTC.

The chain is built from TRBV6-5 and TRBJ1-5; weak D call: TRBD1 (6 bases). CDR1 is MNHEY and CDR2 is SVGAGI in the germline V gene. V lost 4 bases and J lost 5, with 9 bases in between. The CDR3 has 13 residues. The CDR3 DNA reads as TGTGCCAGCAGTTGGACAGACCATCAGCCCCAGCATTTT. It specifies CASSWTDHQPQHF.

This clone was picked up one time. The junction differs from germline at one of its ends, possibly a read error. The CDR3 region is CSSSSRQGRGTEAFF. The CDR3 DNA reads TGTTCCAGCAGCTCACGACAGGGTAGGGGCACTGAAGCTTTCTTT. The rearrangement links TRBV7-9 to TRBJ1-1, with 7 bases that match TRBD1. CDR3 length: 15 residues. Germline CDR1 SEHNR, CDR2 FQNEAQ (reference sequence).

The chain recombines TRBV28 with TRBJ1-5; perhaps TRBD1 as D (6 bases). The CDR3 consists of 14 residues. Germline loops: CDR1 MDHEN, CDR2 SYDVKM. V was cut by 1 base and J by 4 bases, with 8 bases left in between. CDR3 nucleotides: TGTGCCAGCAGTTTATCAGGGGAAAATCAGCCCCAGCATTTT. Translation gives CASSLSGENQPQHF.

The gene calls are TRBV7-9 and TRBJ2-1, with D unclear. Germline values: CDR1 SEHNR, CDR2 FQNEAQ (reference sequence). The V gene lost 5 bases and the J gene lost 4 bases, with 18 bases spanning the gap. The CDR3 consists of 16 residues. The CDR3 protein is CASSPLGKRDYNEQFF. The CDR3 DNA is TGTGCCAGCAGCCCCCTAGGAAAGCGAGATTACAATGAGCAGTTCTTC.

The rearrangement uses TRBV27 and TRBJ2-7; no firm D call. Looked up from germline, CDR1 is MNHEY and CDR2 is SMNVEV (reference sequence). Trimming removed 5 bases at V and 0 bases at J, with 8 bases between. The CDR3 covers 13 residues. As DNA, the CDR3 is TGTGCCAGCAGTCCGGGTAGCTCCTACGAGCAGTACTTC. This gives the protein CASSPGSSYEQYF.

This clone has a single count. The chain combines TRBV12-5 with TRBJ2-5, with 7 nucleotides matching TRBD1. CDR3 length: 16 residues. Germline CDR1 reads LGHNT; CDR2 reads FRNRAP. With 7 bases clipped from V and 3 bases from J, the junction kept 14 bases outside the gene matches. The chain's CDR3 is CASAPLKGQGEETQYF. CDR3 in DNA: TGTGCTAGTGCCCCATTGAAGGGGCAGGGGGAAGAGACCCAGTACTTC. The full variable domain, rest sourced from reference TRBV12-5 and TRBJ2-5, is DARVTQTPRHKVTEMGQEVTMRCQPILGHNTVFWYRQTMMQGLELLAYFRNRAPLDDSGMPKDRFSAEMPDATLATLKIQPSEPRDSAVYFCASAPLKGQGEETQYFGPGTRLLVL.

The chain joins TRBV19 to TRBJ2-5; D is ambiguous. The DNA matches TRBJ2-7 better at its end, which makes the J call doubtful. This CDR3 has 14 residues. Germline CDR1 LNHDA, CDR2 SQIVND (reference sequence). CDR3 bases: TGTGCCAGTAGTATCCGCCCGGGTTCCTACGAGCAGTACTTC. Its translation is CASSIRPGSYEQYF.

The chain combines TRBV6-5 with TRBJ2-7; 7 nucleotides line up with TRBD1. Germline-derived CDR1 and CDR2 are MNHEY and SVGAGI. The CDR3 covers 14 residues. V gave up 7 bases and J gave up 5 bases; unmatched junction bases: 11. CDR3 sequence: CASTNPGGSDEQYF. The CDR3 DNA is TGTGCCAGCACCAATCCAGGGGGAAGCGACGAGCAGTACTTC.

This rearrangement joins TRBV4-1 to TRBJ2-1, with 7 bases fitting TRBD1. The CDR3 consists of 16 residues. V lost 4 bases to trimming and J lost 4 bases; unmatched junction nucleotides: 10. The V gene's germline CDR1 is MGHRA and CDR2 YSYEKL. The CDR3 protein is CASSLGPTGPYNEQFF. CDR3 sequence (DNA): TGCGCCAGCAGCCTGGGACCGACAGGGCCTTACAATGAGCAGTTCTTC.

The CDR3 DNA reads as TGTGCCAGCAGTCCTGACTTAAGCAATCAGCCCCAGCATTTT. This translates into CASSPDLSNQPQHF. This chain joins TRBV2 and TRBJ1-5; D is unresolved. This CDR3 has 14 residues. V was cut by 5 bases and J by 1 base, with 9 bases left in between. Germline CDR1 reads SNHLY; CDR2 reads FYNNEI.

The chain combines TRBV9 with TRBJ2-2; TRBD1 matches 7 bases. Trimming took 3 bases from V and 5 from J; bases not matched to a gene: 7. This CDR3 is 15 amino acids long. Looked up from germline, CDR1 is SGDLS and CDR2 is YYNGEE. This chain's CDR3 is CASSGVTQGTGELFF. CDR3 nucleotides: TGTGCCAGCAGCGGGGTGACACAGGGGACCGGGGAGCTGTTTTTT.

The chain combines TRBV10-2 with TRBJ2-7; D is perhaps TRBD1 (7 bases). CDR3 size: 15 residues. Germline lookup yields CDR1 WSHSY and CDR2 SAAADI. V was pared by 10 bases and J by 2 bases, with 21 bases between. Here the CDR3 reads CAIQGGSGGAYEQYF. The CDR3 DNA is TGCGCCATTCAGGGGGGCTCCGGGGGAGCCTACGAGCAGTACTTC.

This chain uses TRBV2 with TRBJ2-7, with D possibly being TRBD1 (5 bases). CDR3 length: 12 residues. V was pared by 7 bases and J by 3 bases, with 10 bases between. Looked up from germline, CDR1 is SNHLY and CDR2 is FYNNEI. CDR3 in DNA: TGTGCCAGCAACCCCCAGGGCTACGAGCAGTACTTC. Amino acid sequence: CASNPQGYEQYF.

The V and J genes are TRBV4-1 and TRBJ1-4; perhaps TRBD1 as D (5 bases). In germline, CDR1 is MGHRA, CDR2 YSYEKL. The CDR3 sequence is 13 residues long. The V gene lost 8 bases and the J gene lost 3 bases, with 10 bases spanning the gap. CDR3 in amino acids: CASRAGPNEKLFF. CDR3 nucleotides: TGCGCCAGCCGAGCAGGGCCTAATGAAAAACTGTTTTTT.

The V call is TRBV30, the J call TRBJ1-5; D not resolved. The CDR3 loop spans 16 amino acids. CDR1 and CDR2 from the germline V gene are GTSNPN and SVGIG (reference sequence). Trimming cost V 1 base and J 2 bases, with 15 bases left between them. The CDR3 sequence is CAWSEYTGFRNQPQHF. CDR3 DNA: TGTGCCTGGAGTGAGTACACGGGGTTTCGCAATCAGCCCCAGCATTTT.

This rearrangement joins TRBV7-8 to TRBJ2-1; 7 bases line up with TRBD2. The CDR3 runs to 15 residues. The V segment lost 7 bases and the J segment 5 bases; nucleotides outside the gene matches: 11. Germline V gene data show CDR1 as SGHVS and CDR2 as FQNEAQ. Written as DNA, the CDR3 is TGTGCCAGCACCCCGAACGGGCTAGCGGACAATGAGCAGTTCTTC. It translates to CASTPNGLADNEQFF. The full variable domain, with the rest looked up from reference TRBV7-8 and TRBJ2-1, is GAGVSQSPRYKVAKRGQDVALRCDPISGHVSLFWYQQALGQGPEFLTYFQNEAQLDKSGLPSDRFFAERPEGSVSTLKIQRTQQEDSAVYLCASTPNGLADNEQFFGPGTRLTVL.

This rearrangement joins TRBV2 to TRBJ2-1; D is possibly TRBD2 (6 bases). CDR3 size: 15 residues. The V end lost 10 bases, the J end lost 1 base, and 17 bases lay between the germline ends. CDR1 SNHLY and CDR2 FYNNEI come from the germline V gene. The CDR3 DNA follows: TGTGCCACATCGCGGGATCGGGGGTCCTACAATGAGCAGTTCTTC. Translating gives CATSRDRGSYNEQFF.

This clone has a single count. The chain employs TRBV19 and TRBJ1-1, with D possibly being TRBD1 (6 bases). This CDR3 is built from 14 residues. Trimming stripped 7 bases from V and 1 base from J, with 13 bases between. CDR1 is LNHDA and CDR2 is SQIVND in the germline V gene (reference sequence). CDR3 sequence: CASTRGAANTEAFF. DNA for the CDR3: TGTGCCAGTACCAGGGGTGCGGCGAACACTGAAGCTTTCTTT.

V gene TRBV18 combines with J gene TRBJ2-7; 7 nucleotides match TRBD2. The V and J ends lost 4 bases and 3 bases, in that order; junction bases with no gene match: 3. CDR1 and CDR2 from the germline V gene are KGHSH and LQKENI. CDR3 size: 13 residues. The CDR3 loop reads CASSRGGSYEQYF. The CDR3 bases are TGTGCCAGCTCACGGGGGGGGAGCTACGAGCAGTACTTC.

V gene TRBV28 combines with J gene TRBJ2-7; TRBD2 matches 9 bases. The length of the CDR3 is 17 residues. Trimming cost V 6 bases and J 1 base; bases outside gene matches: 13. Germline V gene data show CDR1 as MDHEN and CDR2 as SYDVKM. The CDR3 is CASSQIAGAPGSYEQYF. CDR3 sequence (DNA): TGTGCCAGCAGCCAGATAGCGGGAGCCCCCGGGTCCTACGAGCAGTACTTC.

This clone was counted between two and nine times. The chain joins TRBV7-2 to TRBJ2-5; D not resolved. Germline V lookup: CDR1 SGHTA, CDR2 FQGNSA. The CDR3 totals 18 residues. The V and J ends lost 2 bases and 5 bases respectively, with 24 bases between them. The CDR3 loop is CASSLRRLPLVRIETQYF. The CDR3 DNA reads as TGTGCCAGCAGCTTAAGGAGACTCCCGCTAGTCCGTATTGAGACCCAGTACTTC. The variable domain in full, with the rest retrieved from reference TRBV7-2 and TRBJ2-5, is GAGVSQSPSNKVTEKGKDVELRCDPISGHTALYWYRQSLGQGLEFLIYFQGNSAPDKSGLPSDRFSAERTGGSVSTLTIQRTQQEDSAVYLCASSLRRLPLVRIETQYFGPGTRLLVL.